This TCR beta chain was recovered during a study of T cell responses to AZD1222 COVID-19 vaccine. Study results and limitations: Nearly half of spike-specific TCRs reportedly target variant regions that are unmutated in the B.1.351 and B.1.1.7 variants. Clonal diversity was possibly underestimated; the donors were predominantly white British and more often female.

The analysis combined second doses at about 4 or about 12 weeks. Germline V gene sequence: CDR1 DFQATT, CDR2 SNEGSKA (reference sequence). V was pared by 7 bases and J by 4 bases, with 8 bases between. The CDR3 loop spans 11 amino acids. This clone was recorded once. As yet, its antigen is unknown. Produced via immunoSEQ multiplex PCR; TCRdb's table is partial and in-frame only. The profile shows more than 85,000 clones, about 90% of them singletons. The starting material was peripheral blood, obtained 28 days after the second AZD1222 dose. The receptor was derived from an adult who received the AZD1222 COVID-19 vaccine. This sequence joins TRBV20-1 and TRBJ2-1; no firm D call. The CDR3 DNA follows: TGCAGTGGCCAGGCTTACAATGAGCAGTTCTTC. Translating it yields CSGQAYNEQFF.